This T cell receptor (beta chain) was documented in a study of human CD8 memory T cell subsets. For every subset, the RNA was derived from duplicate vials of about 140,000 sorted CD8+ T cells. Scientists made TCR beta libraries using UMI-labeled 5' RACE. TCRdb re-called the 5' RACE reads; one entry per CDR3 protein, DNA not given. Listed are under 13,000 distinct CDR3 sequences; around 15% falls within the top ten. This clonotype is labeled medium-sized based on frequency. Germline CDR1 is SQVTM and CDR2 is ANQGSEA. CDR3 length: 16 residues. Input material: CD8+ T cells from PBMCs. The genes are TRBV29-1 and TRBJ2-3; TCRdb reports TRBD1, a call that lacks DNA to check it against. The TCR sequence derives from a human donor in good health. CDR3 protein: CSVEATGTEDRYTQYF.